These 24 T cell receptor beta chains were all obtained from the same sample, sequenced in a study of T-cell memory formation after mild COVID-19. TCRdb called the 5' RACE reads again in MiXCR, with one record for every CDR3 protein. The sample includes about 430,000 distinct CDR3 sequences, roughly 18% of them seen just once. The sample consisted of PBMCs or a T cell subset sorted from them (not recorded which). All receptors derive from a man between 18 and 35 years old who had mild COVID-19 (a few samples of this study predate the infection). Cell type and time point are not known.

This clonotype has more than one count but fewer than ten. This chain links TRBV4-2 with TRBJ1-1; maybe TRBD1 (6 bases). V was cut by 3 bases and J by 6 bases, with 14 bases left in between. From germline, CDR1 is LGHNA and CDR2 YNFKEQ. CDR3 length equals 14 residues. The CDR3 is CASSHSTGSPEAFF. For the CDR3, the DNA is TGTGCCAGCAGCCATTCCACAGGGTCCCCTGAAGCTTTCTTT.

This clonotype was seen at least ten times. V gene TRBV7-2 combines with J gene TRBJ2-5, with 8 nucleotides matching TRBD2. This CDR3 comprises 14 residues. The trim removed 5 bases at V and 3 bases at J, leaving 5 bases unmatched. CDR1 and CDR2 (germline): SGHTA, FQGNSA. CDR3 DNA sequence: TGTGCCAGCAGCCTCGGGGGGGGGAAAGAGACCCAGTACTTC. This translates into CASSLGGGKETQYF.

The CDR3 loop reads CASSQDFGRGSHLHF. DNA for the CDR3: TGTGCCAGCAGCCAAGATTTTGGTAGGGGTAGTCACCTCCACTTT. The chain is built from TRBV3-1 and TRBJ1-6, with D perhaps matching TRBD1 (5 bases). Germline CDR1 reads LGHDT; CDR2 reads YNNKEL (reference sequence). The CDR3 length is 15 residues. Trimming shortened V by 0 bases and J by 15 bases, and 18 bases separated the two germline ends.

The chain links TRBV9 to TRBJ1-5, with 10 bases matching TRBD1. Looked up from germline, CDR1 is SGDLS and CDR2 is YYNGEE. CDR3 length: 15 amino acids. Unmatched junction bases numbered 7, after V lost 3 bases and J lost 7 bases. In DNA form, the CDR3 reads TGTGCCAGCAGCGCCCAGGGGACAGGGGCCCAGCCCCAGCATTTT. The encoded protein is CASSAQGTGAQPQHF.

J is TRBJ2-4 and V is TRBV20-1, with 10 bases lining up with TRBD2. The length of the CDR3 is 16 residues. V was clipped by 0 bases and J by 7 bases; unmatched bases: 9. Germline values: CDR1 DFQATT, CDR2 SNEGSKA (reference sequence). CDR3 in amino acids: CSARDPGSGGQNIQYF. In DNA, the CDR3 is TGCAGTGCTAGAGATCCCGGTAGCGGGGGGCAGAACATTCAGTACTTC.

This rearrangement joins TRBV5-1 to TRBJ2-1, with D perhaps TRBD1 (5 bases). V was shortened by 4 bases and J by 5 bases, with 19 bases between the two germline ends. This CDR3 is built from 16 residues. Germline CDR1 reads SGHRS; CDR2 reads YFSETQ. CDR3: CASSGRVNPRDNEQFF. CDR3 nucleotide sequence: TGCGCCAGCAGCGGCCGTGTGAACCCCAGGGACAATGAGCAGTTCTTC.

In its sample, this clonotype was seen a few times. The chain joins TRBV3-1 to TRBJ2-1; D ambiguous. This CDR3 region has 17 residues. Germline V gene lookup returns CDR1 LGHDT and CDR2 YNNKEL (reference sequence). V lost 0 bases and J lost 3, with 15 bases in between. The CDR3 reads CASSQDGIRNSYNEQFF. CDR3 DNA: TGTGCCAGCAGCCAAGATGGAATCAGGAATAGCTACAATGAGCAGTTCTTC.

This clonotype has a count of ten or more. The chain has TRBV6-1 and TRBJ2-1, with 7 bases matching TRBD2. V dropped 3 bases and J dropped 3; count of bases not matched to a gene: 5. CDR3 length: 15 residues. From germline, CDR1 is MNHNS and CDR2 SASEGT. This CDR3 is CASSDGAGDYNEQFF. CDR3 nucleotide sequence: TGTGCCAGCAGTGACGGGGCGGGGGACTACAATGAGCAGTTCTTC.

This chain connects TRBV20-1 to TRBJ2-7, with a weak D call TRBD1 (5 bases). There are 14 residues in the CDR3. V was clipped by 1 base and J by 5 bases, with 15 bases between them. CDR1 DFQATT and CDR2 SNEGSKA come from the germline V gene (reference sequence). The CDR3 spells CSARGRIRVDEQYF. The CDR3 nucleotides read TGCAGTGCTAGAGGTCGTATCAGGGTAGACGAGCAGTACTTC.

This chain connects TRBV6-5 to TRBJ2-3; a weak D match, TRBD2 (5 bases). The CDR3 has 15 amino acids. Between the trimmed V and J ends, which lost 5 bases and 6 bases, there was a span of 18 bases. The germline V gene has CDR1 MNHEY and CDR2 SVGAGI. The CDR3 loop reads CASSRWRRNVDTQYF. The CDR3 coding sequence is TGTGCCAGCAGTCGGTGGAGGAGAAATGTGGATACGCAGTATTTT.

In this sample, this clonotype turned up a few times. The V and J genes are TRBV15 and TRBJ2-2, with a weak D call TRBD1 (6 bases). Trimming shortened V by 2 bases and J by 0 bases, and 13 bases separated the two germline ends. This CDR3 has 17 residues. The germline V gene encodes CDR1 LNHNV and CDR2 YYDKDF (reference sequence). The CDR3 region is CATSRHTGTSNTGELFF. In nucleotides, the CDR3 is TGTGCCACCAGCAGACACACCGGGACATCGAACACCGGGGAGCTGTTTTTT.

This CDR3 is CSAPGNGRNTEAFF. In DNA form, the CDR3 reads TGCAGTGCCCCGGGCAACGGAAGGAACACTGAAGCTTTCTTT. This rearrangement joins TRBV20-1 to TRBJ1-1; D gene unclear. The CDR3 loop spans 14 amino acids. V was cut by 6 bases and J by 1 base, with 15 bases left in between. Germline V gives CDR1 DFQATT, CDR2 SNEGSKA (reference sequence).

This clonotype was found a few times. The chain employs TRBV5-1 and TRBJ2-7, with TRBD1 identical over 8 bases. With V trimmed by 0 bases and J by 1 base, 6 bases remained unmatched. CDR1 is SGHRS, CDR2 YFSETQ, per germline. This CDR3 spans 16 amino acids. The CDR3: CASSLAAGQASYEQYF. The CDR3 DNA reads as TGCGCCAGCAGCTTGGCGGCGGGACAGGCGTCCTACGAGCAGTACTTC.

This chain joins TRBV10-3 and TRBJ1-2; TRBD1 matches at 7 bases. V trimming: 6 bases; J trimming: 8 bases; junction bases outside the gene matches: 9. The CDR3 is 13 residues long. Germline V gene lookup returns CDR1 ENHRY and CDR2 SYGVKD. CDR3 in amino acids: CAIRSDRAEGYTF. Here the CDR3 DNA reads TGTGCCATCAGAAGCGACAGGGCCGAGGGCTACACCTTC.

The J gene is TRBJ2-4, the V gene TRBV18; D is unclear. V dropped 0 bases and J dropped 0 bases, with 6 bases sitting between them. Germline lookup yields CDR1 KGHSH and CDR2 LQKENI. The CDR3 has 15 amino acids. Here the CDR3 DNA reads TGTGCCAGCTCACCACCGTTTCTAGCCAAAAACATTCAGTACTTC. It translates to CASSPPFLAKNIQYF. Combining the CDR3 with reference TRBV18 and TRBJ2-4 gives the whole variable domain NAGVMQNPRHLVRRRGQEARLRCSPMKGHSHVYWYRQLPEEGLKFMVYLQKENIIDESGMPKERFSAEFPKEGPSILRIQQVVRGDSAAYFCASSPPFLAKNIQYFGAGTRLSVL.

The genes are TRBV30 and TRBJ1-1; 9 bases map to TRBD1. The V gene end was trimmed by 5 bases and the J gene end by 4 bases; junction bases not matched to a gene: 2. Germline V CDR1 and CDR2: GTSNPN, SVGIG (reference sequence). The CDR3 covers 12 residues. DNA for the CDR3: TGTGCCTGGGACAGGGGGACCACTGAAGCTTTCTTT. This sequence encodes CAWDRGTTEAFF.

V gene TRBV7-2 combines with J gene TRBJ2-3, with D hard to call. Germline V lookup: CDR1 SGHTA, CDR2 FQGNSA. Trimming left V 0 bases short and J 2 bases short, with 9 bases between. The CDR3 covers 15 residues. The CDR3 reads CASSLARSYTDTQYF. For the CDR3, the DNA is TGTGCCAGCAGCTTAGCGCGTAGTTACACAGATACGCAGTATTTT.

This clonotype was observed many times. This rearrangement joins TRBV4-2 to TRBJ1-3; D is undetermined. V gave up 1 base and J gave up 2 bases, with 12 bases separating them. The CDR3 is 16 residues long. CDR1 is LGHNA and CDR2 is YNFKEQ in the germline V gene. CDR3 coding DNA: TGTGCCAGCAGCCAAGTAGTGTCGGCGGCTGGAAACACCATATATTTT. This sequence encodes CASSQVVSAAGNTIYF.

This clonotype was counted between two and nine times. The gene calls are TRBV10-3 and TRBJ1-6; no clear D gene. Germline CDR1 reads ENHRY; CDR2 reads SYGVKD. Trimming cost V 2 bases and J 13 bases, with 12 bases left between them. The CDR3 consists of 13 residues. The CDR3 here is CAISEATGPPLHF. The CDR3 nucleotides read TGTGCCATCAGTGAGGCGACCGGTCCTCCCCTCCACTTT.

CDR3 protein: CASSPGGGIYGYTF. CDR3 in DNA: TGTGCCAGCAGCCCAGGGGGCGGAATCTATGGCTACACCTTC. The rearrangement links TRBV9 to TRBJ1-2; 8 bases line up with TRBD1. Trimming took 4 bases from V and 4 from J; bases not matched to a gene: 6. Per the germline V gene, CDR1 is SGDLS and CDR2 is YYNGEE. CDR3 size: 14 residues.

This chain joins TRBV10-3 and TRBJ2-5; tentatively, D is TRBD2 (6 bases). The V gene's germline CDR1 is ENHRY and CDR2 SYGVKD. The CDR3 runs 15 residues. V lost 6 bases to trimming and J lost 2 bases, with 16 bases between them. The CDR3 nucleotides are TGTGCCATCAGGGAGGCGGTGGGGGGTCAAGAGACCCAGTACTTC. It is translated as CAIREAVGGQETQYF.

There are a few counts of this clonotype. This chain connects TRBV7-6 to TRBJ2-2; possible D gene TRBD1, 6 bases. In germline, CDR1 is SGHVS, CDR2 FNYEAQ. Trimming left V 7 bases short and J 6 bases short, with 21 bases between. This CDR3 region has 16 residues. The CDR3 protein is CASTTLRDTRAGELFF. CDR3 nucleotide sequence: TGTGCCAGCACAACTCTCCGGGACACTCGGGCCGGGGAGCTGTTTTTT.

The chain links TRBV5-6 to TRBJ2-3, with 11 bases matching TRBD2. Trimming removed 7 bases from V and 4 bases from J; junction bases left unmatched: 5. Germline V gene sequence: CDR1 SGHDT, CDR2 YYEEEE. CDR3 length: 14 residues. CDR3 region: CASLGLAGPDTQYF. CDR3 DNA sequence: TGTGCCAGCCTTGGACTAGCGGGCCCAGATACGCAGTATTTT.

This clonotype turned up a few times. The gene calls are TRBV10-3 and TRBJ1-6; 7 bases map to TRBD1. The trim removed 6 bases at V and 2 bases at J, leaving 7 bases unmatched. Germline-derived CDR1 and CDR2 are ENHRY and SYGVKD. This CDR3 has 16 residues. DNA for the CDR3: TGTGCCATCAGACAAGACAGGGTCACCTATAATTCACCCCTCCACTTT. Encoded protein: CAIRQDRVTYNSPLHF.